These T cell receptor beta chains were read from a single sample in a study of blood T cell repertoires in COVID-19. Measured with immunoSEQ multiplex PCR; TCRdb has only the in-frame clones, and not every one. The repertoire holds 200,000 to 300,000 clones, with about nine tenths as singletons. Specimen: peripheral blood. The receptors derive from a woman aged 40 to 50 who had recovered from COVID-19. Each CDR3 is given with its conserved first and last residue. Each record gives: D gene, V gene, J gene, clone size, CDR3 DNA, CDR3 protein. The D gene is left open where the match is weak. Size is stated for part of the rows, as once, few or many counts, or as a class when the clone is expanded.

>NA|TRBV29-1|TRBJ1-2|NA
TGCAGCGTTGAAGATCAGGGCGTCGACTATGGCTACACCTTC
CSVEDQGVDYGYTF
>NA|TRBV5-1|TRBJ1-1|NA
TGCGCCAGCAGCTTTGGACACCCGAACACTGAAGCTTTCTTT
CASSFGHPNTEAFF
>NA|TRBV5-1|TRBJ1-1|NA
TGCGCCAGCAGCTTGGATCCTCCGCACCGGGCTTTCTTT
CASSLDPPHRAFF
>NA|TRBV3-1/TRBV3-2|TRBJ2-1|NA
TGTGCCAGCAGCCAGAGGGACACTTACAATGAGCAGTTCTTC
CASSQRDTYNEQFF
>NA|TRBV5-1|TRBJ1-1|NA
TGCGCCAGCAGCATCGGCGGTTCCACTGAAGCTTTCTTT
CASSIGGSTEAFF
>NA|TRBV9|TRBJ2-7|NA
TGTGCCAGCAGCGTAGGGACAGAGTACGAGCAGTACTTC
CASSVGTEYEQYF
>TRBD1|TRBV9|TRBJ1-1|NA
TGTGCCAGCAGCGCGACAGGGGCCTTGAACACTGAAGCTTTCTTT
CASSATGALNTEAFF
>TRBD1|TRBV14|TRBJ2-5|NA
TGTGCCAGCAGCCGACCCGGACAGGGGGCAGGGGAGACCCAGTACTTC
CASSRPGQGAGETQYF
>TRBD1|TRBV27|TRBJ1-6|NA
TGTGCCAGCAGCCCGAGGACAGGGGCCAATTCACCCCTCCACTTT
CASSPRTGANSPLHF
>NA|TRBV14|TRBJ2-1|NA
TGTGCCAGCAGCCCTTTGGGGGGTGCATACAATGAGCAGTTCTTC
CASSPLGGAYNEQFF
>NA|TRBV4-3|TRBJ1-5|NA
TGCGCCAGCAGCCAAGATCGTTCAGGGATCAATCAGCCCCAGCATTTT
CASSQDRSGINQPQHF
>TRBD2|TRBV5-1|TRBJ2-1|NA
TGCGCCAGCAGCTGGGAACTAGCGGGGGGTACAGATAGTCAGTTCTTC
CASSWELAGGTDSQFF
>NA|TRBV9|TRBJ1-2|NA
TGTGCCAGCAGCGATCAATCGCAGGGGAAGGGCTATGGCTACACCTTC
CASSDQSQGKGYGYTF
>NA|TRBV5-5|TRBJ2-7|NA
TGTGCCAGCAGCGTCGGGGTCGTCAGCGAGCAGTACTTC
CASSVGVVSEQYF
>TRBD1|TRBV4-2|TRBJ1-5|NA
TGTGCCAGCAGCCAAGGACAGGGGGAAGGACAGCCCCAGCATTTT
CASSQGQGEGQPQHF
>TRBD1|TRBV7-8|TRBJ2-7|NA
TGTGCCAGCAGCTCCAGTCCCGGGACAGGGTTCGAGCAGTACTTC
CASSSSPGTGFEQYF
>TRBD2|TRBV5-5|TRBJ2-7|NA
TGTGCCAGCAGCTTGTTGGGGTCTAGCGGGGGAGTCAGCTCCTACGAGCAGTACTTC
CASSLLGSSGGVSSYEQYF
>NA|TRBV7-2|TRBJ2-3|NA
TGTGCCAGCAGCGGAACAGGGAGCACAGATACGCAGTATTTT
CASSGTGSTDTQYF
>TRBD1|TRBV19|TRBJ1-4|NA
TGTGCCAGTAGTCCCCGGACAGGGGGAGATGAAAAACTGTTTTTT
CASSPRTGGDEKLFF
>TRBD2|TRBV25-1|TRBJ2-5|NA
TGTGCCAGCAGACGAGCGGGGGGGCTCCAAGAGACCCAGTACTTC
CASRRAGGLQETQYF
>TRBD1|TRBV5-1|TRBJ2-7|NA
TGCGCCAGCAGCTACCGGGACAGGGACGTGCAGTACTTC
CASSYRDRDVQYF
>NA|TRBV21-1|TRBJ2-2|NA
TGTGCCAGCAGATCCCGGGGGTTGGTCGGGGAGCTGTTTTTT
CASRSRGLVGELFF
>NA|TRBV6-5|TRBJ2-1|NA
TGTGCCAGCAGGACCAATCACGGGAACTACAATGAGCAGTTCTTC
CASRTNHGNYNEQFF
>TRBD2|TRBV7-9|TRBJ2-1|few
TGTGCCAGCAGCTTATCACTAGCGGGCTCCTACAATGAGCAGTTCTTC
CASSLSLAGSYNEQFF
>TRBD1|TRBV5-1|TRBJ2-2|NA
TGCGCCAGCAGGGGTAACACAGGGGTCGGGGAGCTGTTTTTT
CASRGNTGVGELFF
>TRBD1|TRBV9|TRBJ2-1|NA
TGTGCCAGCAGCGTAGATTTTACAGGGGGCCGCAATGAGCAGTTCTTC
CASSVDFTGGRNEQFF
>NA|TRBV1|TRBJ1-2|NA
TGCACCAGCAGCCAAGATTCACAGGTCGGGAGTGGCTACACCTTC
CTSSQDSQVGSGYTF
>NA|TRBV7-3|TRBJ2-3|NA
TGTGCCAGCAACTTAGGTCCAGGGGATACGCAGTATTTT
CASNLGPGDTQYF
>NA|TRBV6-5|TRBJ2-7|NA
TGTGCCAGCGCCACAGGTCCCTTCGTCGAGCAGTACTTC
CASATGPFVEQYF
>NA|TRBV10-3|TRBJ1-4|NA
TGTGCCATCAGCAAGGGGGGGGGTTTTGCAACTAATGAAAAACTGTTTTTT
CAISKGGGFATNEKLFF
>TRBD2|TRBV29-1|TRBJ2-7|NA
TGCAGCGTTGAGGGGACTAGTTACGAGCAGTACTTC
CSVEGTSYEQYF
>TRBD1|TRBV29-1|TRBJ1-4|NA
TGCAGCGTTGACGGGACAGGGGGCGGGGGTGAAAAACTGTTTTTT
CSVDGTGGGGEKLFF
>TRBD2|TRBV29-1|TRBJ2-2|NA
TGCAGCGTTGAAGATCGGGCGGGGAGGGGGCTGTTTTTT
CSVEDRAGRGLFF
>NA|TRBV18|TRBJ1-1|NA
TGTGCCAGCTCACCAACGGGCGGAGGATCTGAAGCTTTCTTT
CASSPTGGGSEAFF
>NA|TRBV14|TRBJ1-2|NA
TGTGCCAGCAGCCAAGGCAGGGGCTATGGCTACACCTTC
CASSQGRGYGYTF
>TRBD2|TRBV19|TRBJ2-5|few
TGTGCCAGTAGTATCACGCGGGGGGAAGAGACCCAGTACTTC
CASSITRGEETQYF
>TRBD1|TRBV28|TRBJ2-3|NA
TGTGCCAGCAGTGCCCCCGGGACAGGGGCAGATACGCAGTATTTT
CASSAPGTGADTQYF
>TRBD1|TRBV6-1|TRBJ2-5|NA
TGTGCCAGCAGTGAAGAAACAGGGGGCTGGGAGACCCAGTACTTC
CASSEETGGWETQYF
>TRBD1|TRBV18|TRBJ1-1|once
TGTGCCAGCTCCCCTAGACAGGGCCCTGAAGCTTTCTTT
CASSPRQGPEAFF
>TRBD1|TRBV7-2|TRBJ1-2|NA
TGTGCCAGCAGCCTAGGACAGGGTAGTGGCTACACCTTC
CASSLGQGSGYTF
>NA|TRBV7-8|TRBJ2-5|once
TGTGCCAGCAGCGAGGGGCGGGGGCTCCGGGAGACCCAGTACTTC
CASSEGRGLRETQYF
>NA|TRBV3-1/TRBV3-2|TRBJ1-1|few
TGTGCCAGCAGCCAATGGGGGCTGAACACTGAAGCTTTCTTT
CASSQWGLNTEAFF
>NA|TRBV14|TRBJ2-4|few
TGTGCCAGCAGCCAAGAGTCGGGCATTCAGTACTTC
CASSQESGIQYF
>NA|TRBV29-1|TRBJ2-7|NA
TGCAGCGCTAAGGACAGTTCCCTCGAGCAGTACTTC
CSAKDSSLEQYF
>NA|TRBV7-2|TRBJ2-5|NA
TGTGCCAGCAGCTTAGGGGCGGCGGGGTGGGAGACCCAGTACTTC
CASSLGAAGWETQYF
>NA|TRBV2|TRBJ1-5|NA
TGTGCCAGCAGTGAACGGCTGGGGAGGAGGGGTCAGCCCCAGCATTTT
CASSERLGRRGQPQHF
>TRBD1|TRBV27|TRBJ1-6|once
TGTGCCAGCTCCGGGACAGGCGCTTCACCCCTCCACTTT
CASSGTGASPLHF
>TRBD1|TRBV5-6|TRBJ1-1|NA
TGTGCCAGCAGCCTAATGACAGGGCCGGACACTGAAGCTTTCTTT
CASSLMTGPDTEAFF
>NA|TRBV3-1/TRBV3-2|TRBJ2-5|once
TGTGCCAGCAGCCAAGAAGGCGGTAGCAACCAAGAGACCCAGTACTTC
CASSQEGGSNQETQYF
>TRBD1|TRBV2|TRBJ2-3|NA
TGTGCCAGCAGGAGGGGACAGCGCACAGATACGCAGTATTTT
CASRRGQRTDTQYF